This entry features one TCR beta chain sequence. MiXCR, applied by TCRdb to the 5' RACE reads, yields one record per CDR3 protein. This table holds under 45,000 distinct CDR3 sequences, roughly 8% found once. Germline CDR1 reads MDHEN; CDR2 reads SYDVKM. CDR3 length: 14 amino acids. The V end was cut by 6 bases, the J end by 7 bases, with 16 bases between. This sample was taken from a study of early T cells in non-severe SARS-CoV-2 infection. Study summary: Sequenced bulk RNA came from whole blood that was unsorted, and chains were unpaired.

The V gene is TRBV28, the J gene TRBJ2-1; D possibly corresponds to TRBD2 (6 bases). This TCR came from an adult who was a healthcare worker with PCR-confirmed SARS-CoV-2 infection or an uninfected control (not recorded which). Sequences were derived from whole blood, sampled at baseline. Here the CDR3 reads CASSPGLSGNEQFF. The CDR3 region has the DNA TGTGCCAGCAGCCCCGGGTTGAGCGGGAATGAGCAGTTCTTC. Together with reference TRBV28 and TRBJ2-1, the CDR3 gives the full variable domain: DVKVTQSSRYLVKRTGEKVFLECVQDMDHENMFWYRQDPGLGLRLIYFSYDVKMKEKGDIPEGYSVSREKKERFSLILESASTNQTSMYLCASSPGLSGNEQFFGPGTRLTVL.